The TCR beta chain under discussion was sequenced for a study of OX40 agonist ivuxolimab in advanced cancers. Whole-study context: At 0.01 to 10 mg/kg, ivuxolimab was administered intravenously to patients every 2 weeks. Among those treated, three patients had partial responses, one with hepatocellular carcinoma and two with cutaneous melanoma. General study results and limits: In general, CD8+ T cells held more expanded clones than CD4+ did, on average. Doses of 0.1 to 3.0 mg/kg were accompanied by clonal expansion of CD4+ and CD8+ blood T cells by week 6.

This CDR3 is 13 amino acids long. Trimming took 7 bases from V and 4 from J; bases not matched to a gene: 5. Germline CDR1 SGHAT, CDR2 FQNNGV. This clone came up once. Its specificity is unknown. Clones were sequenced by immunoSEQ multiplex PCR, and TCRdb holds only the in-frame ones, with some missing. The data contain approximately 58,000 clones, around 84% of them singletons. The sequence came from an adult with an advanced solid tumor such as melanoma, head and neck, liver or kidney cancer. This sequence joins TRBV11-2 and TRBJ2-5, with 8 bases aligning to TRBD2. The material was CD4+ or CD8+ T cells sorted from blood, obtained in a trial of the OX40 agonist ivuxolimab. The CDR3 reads CASNGGGRETQYF. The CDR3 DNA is TGTGCCAGCAACGGGGGGGGCAGAGAGACCCAGTACTTC.